These 10 T cell receptor beta chains were all obtained from the same sample, sequenced in a study of shared clonotypes between healthy human individuals. Sequencing used immunoSEQ multiplex PCR; TCRdb keeps in-frame clones, though not all of them. This sample has some 490,000 clones, with approximately 78% found just once. The source material was PBMCs. The receptors stem from a woman in her thirties or forties in good health. Some clones in this sample may be carry-over from other donors' samples.

Worth noting for this clone: A much larger clone sits a single nucleotide away, making a read error possible. The same CDR3 is also encoded by other DNA sequences in this sample. J is TRBJ2-3 and V is TRBV19, with a possible D match to TRBD2 (6 bases). There are 15 residues in the CDR3. CDR1 and CDR2 from the germline V gene are LNHDA and SQIVND (reference sequence). This CDR3 is CASSFGGGGTDTQYF. The CDR3 nucleotides read TGTGCCAGTTCCTTCGGGGGAGGTGGCACGGATACGCAGTATTTT.

The J gene is TRBJ2-7, the V gene TRBV10-3; 9 positions agree with TRBD1. The CDR3 contains 14 residues. V lost 11 bases, J lost 4 bases, and 12 bases stayed unmatched. The germline V gene encodes CDR1 ENHRY and CDR2 SYGVKD. The CDR3: CASLGGTGQYEQYF. CDR3 DNA sequence: TGTGCCTCCTTGGGGGGGACAGGGCAATACGAGCAGTACTTC.

This clone was found a few times. The J gene is TRBJ1-5, the V gene TRBV19; D unresolved. Germline CDR1 and CDR2: LNHDA and SQIVND (reference sequence). The CDR3 has 12 amino acids. The ends were cut back, 5 bases at V and 6 bases at J, with 8 bases in the middle. CDR3: CASSFVFQPQHF. For the CDR3, the DNA is TGTGCCAGTAGTTTTGTTTTTCAGCCCCAGCATTTT.

This clone has just a few counts. This sample also contains other DNA sequences that code for the same CDR3. DNA of the CDR3: TGTGCCAGTAGTATAGGACAGAACAATGAGCAGTTCTTC. Amino acid sequence: CASSIGQNNEQFF. The chain has TRBV19 and TRBJ2-1; D perhaps matches TRBD1 (5 bases). The ends were cut back, 1 base at V and 5 bases at J, with 6 bases in the middle. The CDR3 sequence is 13 residues long. CDR1 and CDR2 from the germline V gene are LNHDA and SQIVND (reference sequence).

This clone was counted only a few times. The chain recombines TRBV28 with TRBJ1-3; D uncertain. The CDR3 covers 13 residues. V dropped 3 bases and J dropped 2 bases, with 5 bases sitting between them. Germline V gene lookup returns CDR1 MDHEN and CDR2 SYDVKM. The CDR3 DNA is TGTGCCAGCAGTTTCGACACTGGAAACACCATATATTTT. Translated: CASSFDTGNTIYF.

This clone has just a few counts. The V gene is TRBV5-1, the J gene TRBJ2-3; 8 bases fit TRBD2. The CDR3 consists of 15 residues. Losses at the gene ends were 4 bases for V and 4 bases for J; bases not matched to a gene: 8. Looked up from germline, CDR1 is SGHRS and CDR2 is YFSETQ. The CDR3 DNA is TGCGCCAGCAGCCTGAGCGGGAGAGGCTCAGATACGCAGTATTTT. Translating it yields CASSLSGRGSDTQYF.

Concerning this clone itself: The junction shows a germline mismatch at one end, possibly a read error. The chain joins TRBV10-3 to TRBJ2-3, with no clear D. In germline, CDR1 is ENHRY, CDR2 SYGVKD. The CDR3 is made up of 16 amino acids. This CDR3 is CAIRESSEPSTDTQYF. The DNA of the CDR3 is TGTGCCATCAGAGAGTCAAGCGAACCTAGCACAGATACGCAGTATTTT.

The chain uses TRBV5-1 and TRBJ2-5; TRBD2 aligns across 8 bases. Losses at the gene ends were 6 bases for V and 4 bases for J; bases not matched to a gene: 11. Germline lookup yields CDR1 SGHRS and CDR2 YFSETQ. The CDR3 runs 15 residues. The CDR3 DNA reads as TGCGCCAGCACATCCGAAGGGGCGGGAGGAGAGACCCAGTACTTC. Translated: CASTSEGAGGETQYF. The full variable domain, completed using reference TRBV5-1 and TRBJ2-5, is KAGVTQTPRYLIKTRGQQVTLSCSPISGHRSVSWYQQTPGQGLQFLFEYFSETQRNKGNFPGRFSGRQFSNSRSEMNVSTLELGDSALYLCASTSEGAGGETQYFGPGTRLLVL.

The chain carries TRBV18 and TRBJ2-3; 12 nucleotides agree with TRBD2. The CDR3 has 16 residues. V trimming: 5 bases; J trimming: 4 bases; junction bases outside the gene matches: 7. Germline V gene lookup returns CDR1 KGHSH and CDR2 LQKENI. The CDR3 sequence: CASSSLAGGPADTQYF. The CDR3 DNA follows: TGTGCCAGCTCAAGTCTAGCGGGAGGGCCCGCAGATACGCAGTATTTT.

This sequence joins TRBV2 and TRBJ1-4; D not resolved. V was clipped by 7 bases and J by 5 bases, with 11 bases between them. Germline-derived CDR1 and CDR2 are SNHLY and FYNNEI. The CDR3 consists of 13 residues. This CDR3 is CASIEGPNEKLFF. CDR3 in DNA: TGTGCCAGCATCGAGGGTCCGAATGAAAAACTGTTTTTT. Using reference TRBV2 and TRBJ1-4 for the parts outside the CDR3, the full variable domain is EPEVTQTPSHQVTQMGQEVILRCVPISNHLYFYWYRQILGQKVEFLVSFYNNEISEKSEIFDDQFSVERPDGSNFTLKIRSTKLEDSAMYFCASIEGPNEKLFFGSGTQLSVL.